Below, 20 T cell receptor beta chains from the same sample are listed, as sequenced in a study of cytomegalovirus exposure and HLA in healthy donors. The PCR ran on 60 Vbeta and 13 Jbeta primers. Assay used: immunoSEQ multiplex PCR; TCRdb lists only in-frame clones, some missing. The sample contains about 130,000 clones, roughly 70% of which appear only once. Sequencing was performed on PBMCs. Source of these receptors: a man aged 35 to 55 in good health and CMV-seropositive.

The V and J genes are TRBV2 and TRBJ2-7; D is possibly TRBD2 (7 bases). The CDR3 runs 14 residues. V lost 11 bases, J lost 2 bases, and 19 bases lay in between. CDR1 and CDR2 (germline): SNHLY, FYNNEI. For the CDR3, the DNA is TGTGCCCTTACTGAGGGAGGGGGACCCTACGAGCAGTACTTC. Translating it yields CALTEGGGPYEQYF.

This rearrangement joins TRBV7-9 to TRBJ1-2; the D gene is possibly TRBD1 (6 bases). Germline assignment: CDR1 SEHNR and CDR2 FQNEAQ (reference sequence). This CDR3 spans 11 amino acids. The ends were cut back, 4 bases at V and 8 bases at J, with 8 bases in the middle. CDR3 loop: CASSSGEGYTF. The CDR3 coding sequence is TGTGCCAGCAGCTCAGGGGAAGGCTACACCTTC.

This clone was detected once. This chain links TRBV5-1 with TRBJ2-7; 9 positions match TRBD1. After removal of 2 bases from V and 4 bases from J, the junction contained 7 bases not matched to a gene. Germline V gene data show CDR1 as SGHRS and CDR2 as YFSETQ. The CDR3 consists of 15 residues. CDR3 sequence (DNA): TGCGCCAGCAGCTTCGCGACAGGGGGTATGTACGAGCAGTACTTC. This gives the protein CASSFATGGMYEQYF.

The V call is TRBV18, the J call TRBJ2-6; 7 positions match TRBD1. Germline-derived CDR1 and CDR2 are KGHSH and LQKENI. V was pared by 7 bases and J by 12 bases, with 6 bases of the junction left unmatched. CDR3 length equals 12 residues. CDR3 in DNA: TGTGCCAGCTTGGGGGACAGAGGCGTCCTGACTTTC. Its protein is CASLGDRGVLTF.

The chain carries TRBV7-9 and TRBJ2-7; TRBD2 matches 12 bases. This CDR3 spans 17 amino acids. V shed 2 bases and J 4 bases; nucleotides not matched to a gene: 9. CDR1 is SEHNR, CDR2 FQNEAQ, per germline (reference sequence). In DNA, the CDR3 is TGTGCCAGCAGCTTAATGCCCCGGACTAGCGGGGAGTACGAGCAGTACTTC. Protein product: CASSLMPRTSGEYEQYF.

V gene TRBV6-5 combines with J gene TRBJ1-1; 7 nucleotides align to TRBD1. CDR1 and CDR2 (germline): MNHEY, SVGAGI. The CDR3 is 12 residues long. Losses at the gene ends were 6 bases for V and 7 bases for J; bases not matched to a gene: 5. This CDR3 is CASRRDSYEAFF. CDR3 bases: TGTGCCAGCAGACGGGACAGTTATGAAGCTTTCTTT.

This clone came up a few times. CDR3 sequence: CAIHRGETSGVTDTQYF. The CDR3 nucleotides read TGTGCCATTCATCGGGGGGAGACTAGCGGGGTCACAGATACGCAGTATTTT. The rearrangement links TRBV7-9 to TRBJ2-3, with 11 bases aligning to TRBD2. J gave up 2 bases and V 10 bases, and 14 bases lay outside the gene matches. Per germline, CDR1 SEHNR and CDR2 FQNEAQ (reference sequence). The CDR3 sequence is 17 residues long. The full variable domain, in which reference TRBV7-9 and TRBJ2-3 provide the parts outside the CDR3, is DTGVSQNPRHKITKRGQNVTFRCDPISEHNRLYWYRQTLGQGPEFLTYFQNEAQLEKSRLLSDRFSAERPKGSFSTLEIQRTEQGDSAMYLCAIHRGETSGVTDTQYFGPGTRLTVL.

The V and J genes are TRBV5-4 and TRBJ2-7; D might be TRBD1 (6 bases). The CDR3 has 15 residues. Trimming took 4 bases from V and 7 from J, leaving 21 bases between them. CDR1 SGHNT and CDR2 YYREEE come from the germline V gene (reference sequence). The CDR3 sequence: CASSPGLRGVGEQYF. The CDR3 region has the DNA TGTGCCAGCAGCCCAGGGCTCAGGGGAGTGGGGGAGCAGTACTTC. Full variable domain (missing parts from reference TRBV5-4 and TRBJ2-7): ETGVTQSPTHLIKTRGQQVTLRCSSQSGHNTVSWYQQALGQGPQFIFQYYREEENGRGNFPPRFSGLQFPNYSSELNVNALELDDSALYLCASSPGLRGVGEQYFGPGTRLTVT.

The genes are TRBV5-1 and TRBJ2-5; TRBD1 might be the D (6 bases). The CDR3 loop spans 15 amino acids. Deletions cut 6 bases from V and 4 bases from J, with 19 bases between. The germline V gene has CDR1 SGHRS and CDR2 YFSETQ. DNA for the CDR3: TGCGCCAGCACCCCCGGGACATTGGACCTAGAGACCCAGTACTTC. It yields the protein CASTPGTLDLETQYF.

This clone was seen only a few times. This chain joins TRBV19 and TRBJ1-1, with 7 bases lining up with TRBD1. Germline V lookup: CDR1 LNHDA, CDR2 SQIVND (reference sequence). With V trimmed by 5 bases and J by 5 bases, 14 bases remained unmatched. There are 16 residues in the CDR3. CDR3 in DNA: TGTGCCAGTAGTTTGGGACCGACAGGGCTCAGGACTGAAGCTTTCTTT. It specifies CASSLGPTGLRTEAFF.

The chain couples TRBV5-6 to TRBJ2-7, with a tentative D call TRBD2 (5 bases). V shed 4 bases and J shed 9 bases, with 14 bases lying between them. Looked up from germline, CDR1 is SGHDT and CDR2 is YYEEEE. CDR3 length: 12 amino acids. This chain's CDR3 is CASSPTGNGQYF. The CDR3 DNA reads as TGTGCCAGCAGCCCTACCGGGAACGGGCAGTACTTC.

This chain uses TRBV19 with TRBJ1-3; D unclear. The V gene lost 4 bases and the J gene lost 0 bases, with 10 bases spanning the gap. This CDR3 contains 15 residues. Germline values: CDR1 LNHDA, CDR2 SQIVND (reference sequence). DNA of the CDR3: TGTGCCAGTAGTACGACATCCTACTCTGGAAACACCATATATTTT. Translating gives CASSTTSYSGNTIYF.

The chain recombines TRBV6-5 with TRBJ2-1; possibly TRBD1 for D (6 bases). Germline CDR1 and CDR2: MNHEY and SVGAGI. The CDR3 has 12 residues. The V gene lost 0 bases and the J gene lost 11 bases, with 8 bases spanning the gap. Here the CDR3 DNA reads TGTGCCAGCAGTTACTCGCAGGGGAAGCAGTTCTTC. Residues: CASSYSQGKQFF.

The rearrangement links TRBV6-5 to TRBJ1-2; a possible D gene is TRBD1 (6 bases). This CDR3 is 15 amino acids long. Trimming removed 4 bases from V and 7 bases from J, with 19 bases in between. CDR1 is MNHEY, CDR2 SVGAGI, per germline. The CDR3 protein is CASSLLQGGAAGYTF. As DNA, the CDR3 is TGTGCCAGCAGTTTATTACAGGGTGGGGCGGCTGGCTACACCTTC.

The J gene is TRBJ1-2, the V gene TRBV6-1; 9 bases map to TRBD1. The V gene end was trimmed by 3 bases and the J gene end by 7 bases; junction bases not matched to a gene: 12. The germline CDR1 and CDR2 sequences are MNHNS and SASEGT. The CDR3 has 16 residues. In DNA form, the CDR3 reads TGTGCCAGCAGTGACGCCGGGACAGGGAAGGGCGGTGGCTACACCTTC. Residues: CASSDAGTGKGGGYTF.

The chain recombines TRBV30 with TRBJ1-5; TRBD1 matches 11 bases. The V gene's germline CDR1 is GTSNPN and CDR2 SVGIG (reference sequence). The CDR3 covers 16 residues. Unmatched junction bases numbered 5, after V lost 0 bases and J lost 4 bases. The CDR3: CAWSVPWDRGNQPQHF. CDR3 DNA: TGTGCCTGGAGTGTACCTTGGGACAGGGGGAATCAGCCCCAGCATTTT. The full variable domain, rest sourced from reference TRBV30 and TRBJ1-5, is SQTIHQWPATLVQPVGSPLSLECTVEGTSNPNLYWYRQAAGRGLQLLFYSVGIGQISSEVPQNLSASRPQDRQFILSSKKLLLSDSGFYLCAWSVPWDRGNQPQHFGDGTRLSIL.

This clone was picked up a small number of times. This sequence joins TRBV6-5 and TRBJ2-1; the D gene is possibly TRBD1 (5 bases). The CDR3 has 15 residues. V was trimmed by 2 bases and J by 2 bases, leaving 10 bases between them. Germline V gives CDR1 MNHEY, CDR2 SVGAGI. The CDR3 loop is CASSYRGSAYNEQFF. In DNA, the CDR3 is TGTGCCAGCAGTTACAGGGGCAGTGCCTACAATGAGCAGTTCTTC.

V usage is TRBV2 and J usage is TRBJ2-5, with D tentatively TRBD1 (6 bases). From germline, CDR1 is SNHLY and CDR2 FYNNEI. V dropped 6 bases and J dropped 4 bases, with 18 bases sitting between them. The CDR3 length is 15 residues. CDR3 sequence: CASRWGQPPLETQYF. DNA of the CDR3: TGTGCCAGCAGGTGGGGGCAACCACCGCTAGAGACCCAGTACTTC.

The chain carries TRBV6-1 and TRBJ2-4; possible D gene TRBD1, 5 bases. The germline gives CDR1 MNHNS, CDR2 SASEGT. V was cut by 2 bases and J by 15 bases, with 14 bases left in between. This CDR3 spans 12 amino acids. CDR3: CASSENVRVSYF. The DNA for the CDR3 is TGTGCCAGCAGTGAAAATGTCAGGGTATCGTACTTC.

The chain joins TRBV10-1 to TRBJ1-1, with 9 bases lining up with TRBD1. With 6 bases clipped from V and 4 bases from J, the junction kept 9 bases outside the gene matches. CDR3 length: 15 residues. From germline, CDR1 is WNHNN and CDR2 SYGVQD (reference sequence). Here the CDR3 reads CASSFSPGQGTEAFF. CDR3 in DNA: TGCGCCAGCAGCTTTAGTCCGGGACAGGGCACTGAAGCTTTCTTT.